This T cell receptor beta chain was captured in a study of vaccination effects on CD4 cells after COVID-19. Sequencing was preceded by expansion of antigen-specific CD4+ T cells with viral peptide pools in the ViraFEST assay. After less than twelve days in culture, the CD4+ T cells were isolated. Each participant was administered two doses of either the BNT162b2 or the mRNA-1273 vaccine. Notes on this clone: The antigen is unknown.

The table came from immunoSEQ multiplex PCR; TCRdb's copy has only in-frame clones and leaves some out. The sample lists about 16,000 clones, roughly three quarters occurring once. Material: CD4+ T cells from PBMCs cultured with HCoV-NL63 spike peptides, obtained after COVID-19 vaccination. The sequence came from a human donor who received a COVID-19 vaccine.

The CDR3 region is CASSLDGTPPYEQYF. In DNA form, the CDR3 reads TGCGCCAGCAGCTTGGACGGGACGCCGCCTTACGAGCAGTACTTC. The chain joins TRBV5-1 to TRBJ2-7; D is perhaps TRBD1 or TRBD2 (5 bases each). The CDR3 covers 15 residues. V lost 0 bases to trimming and J lost 4 bases, with 14 bases between them. Germline lookup yields CDR1 SGHRS and CDR2 YFSETQ.